The clone carrying this T cell receptor beta chain was observed at least ten times. Its antigen is currently unknown. TCRdb re-analysed the 5' RACE reads in MiXCR, keeping a single row per CDR3 protein. The table has hundreds of thousands of distinct CDR3 sequences, around 8.3% seen once. The data stem from a study of identical twins. Whole-study findings and limits: Models predicted too little out-of-frame TCR alpha sharing in monozygotic twins.

The CDR3 runs 13 residues. Germline CDR1 SQVTM, CDR2 ANQGSEA. V was cut by 2 bases and J by 2 bases, with 10 bases left in between. This sample was also put to use in a study of yellow fever vaccine responses in identical twins.

Sequencing was performed on PBMCs. The receptor's source is a woman in her late teens or twenties in good health. The chain links TRBV29-1 to TRBJ2-7; D not resolved. CDR3 loop: CSVELAGAYEQYF. In DNA form, the CDR3 reads TGCAGCGTTGAACTCGCTGGGGCCTACGAGCAGTACTTC.